This T cell receptor (beta chain) was obtained from a study of T cells in Graves' hyperthyroidism and ophthalmopathy. In its sample, this clonotype was seen many times. Its antigen remains unidentified. There were TCR beta CDR3 regions amplified from RNA transcripts. Carried out on the TCR CDR3, a first-round RT-PCR used the HTBI primer set. Each CDR3 protein is one row after TCRdb ran MiXCR on the multiplex PCR reads. The sample records roughly 580,000 distinct CDR3 sequences, roughly 46% being singletons. The study, taken as a whole, reports: Also found in blood were most expanded thyroid clonotypes above 0.001.

The clonotype originates from a woman aged 18-30 years with Graves' hyperthyroidism. The sequenced sample consisted of peripheral blood or thyroid tissue (not recorded which).

CDR3 region: CASSQVEGSYEQYF. The CDR3, as DNA: TGTGCCAGCAGCCAGGTGGAGGGGTCCTACGAGCAGTACTTC. The chain recombines TRBV7-8 with TRBJ2-7; possibly TRBD2 for D (6 bases). Between the trimmed V and J ends, which lost 5 bases and 1 base, there was a span of 12 bases. Germline-derived CDR1 and CDR2 are SGHVS and FQNEAQ. The CDR3 length is 14 residues.